This T cell receptor beta chain was obtained from a study of OX40 agonist ivuxolimab in advanced cancers. In the study overall: One patient with hepatocellular carcinoma and two with cutaneous melanoma, three in all, had partial responses.

The assay was immunoSEQ multiplex PCR, and TCRdb's table has in-frame clones only and misses some. The table has 80,000 or so clones, just under 90% seen once. Patients had blood sampled at baseline and again on cycle 4 day 1 and cycle 7 day 1. The ends lost 5 bases at V and 0 bases at J; junction bases unmatched: 5. Germline V gene lookup returns CDR1 SGHRS and CDR2 YFSETQ. There are 14 residues in the CDR3. Sequenced here: CD4+ or CD8+ T cells sorted from blood, sampled in a trial of the OX40 agonist ivuxolimab. The chain combines TRBV5-1 with TRBJ2-7, with 7 bases matching TRBD1. The TCR sequence derives from an adult with an advanced solid tumor such as melanoma, head and neck, liver or kidney cancer. The CDR3 bases are TGCGCCAGCAGTGACAGGGCTAGCTCCTACGAGCAGTACTTC. It specifies CASSDRASSYEQYF.